What follows describes a single T cell receptor beta chain. Samples came from axillary lymph nodes draining the breast cancer. This specimen belongs to a study of breast tumors, draining lymph nodes, adjacent tissues. A single record per CDR3 protein comes from TCRdb applying MiXCR to the multiplex PCR reads. Of about 220,000 distinct CDR3 sequences detected, less than 40% appear once; the ten largest clones hold approximately 4%. Sample: axillary lymph node tissue. This sequence was found in a female donor with breast cancer. Some clones in this sample may be carry-over from other donors' samples.

CDR3 nucleotide sequence: TGTGCCAGCAGTTTAGGTTGGGCAGCAGGAAACACCATATATTTT. Its translation: CASSLGWAAGNTIYF. The chain joins TRBV12-3 or TRBV12-4 to TRBJ1-3; D is undetermined. V lost 1 base to trimming and J lost 4 bases, with 11 bases between them. The CDR3 covers 15 residues.